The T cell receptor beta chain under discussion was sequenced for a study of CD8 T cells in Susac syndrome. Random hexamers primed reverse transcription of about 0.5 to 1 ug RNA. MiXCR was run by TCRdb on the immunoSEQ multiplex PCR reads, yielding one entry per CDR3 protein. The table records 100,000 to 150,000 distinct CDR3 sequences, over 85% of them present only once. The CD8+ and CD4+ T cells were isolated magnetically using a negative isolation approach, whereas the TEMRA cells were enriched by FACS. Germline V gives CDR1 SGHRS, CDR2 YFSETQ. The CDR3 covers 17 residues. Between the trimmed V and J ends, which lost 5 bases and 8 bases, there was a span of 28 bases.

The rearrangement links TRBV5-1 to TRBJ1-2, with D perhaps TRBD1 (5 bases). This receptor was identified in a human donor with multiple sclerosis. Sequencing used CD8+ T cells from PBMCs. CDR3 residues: CASSYSGARKDWRGYTF. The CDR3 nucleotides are TGCGCCAGCAGTTATTCCGGGGCGAGGAAAGACTGGAGGGGCTACACCTTC.